These T cell receptor beta chains were read from a single sample in a study of identical twins. TCRdb used MiXCR to reprocess the 5' RACE reads, holding one entry per CDR3 protein. The profile shows some 730,000 distinct CDR3 sequences, about 20% of them singletons. These records were also assigned to another study, of T cells expressing NK-cell markers.

Sequencing was carried out using PBMCs. The receptors were sampled from a woman in her late teens or twenties in good health. CDR3s leave out the opening cysteine and the closing phenylalanine or tryptophan. Each record gives: V gene, CDR3 length, J gene, CDR3 protein.

TRBV5-5,11,TRBJ1-2,ASSLDRRPGYT
TRBV29-1,13,TRBJ2-3,SVEKRAQDTDTQY
TRBV5-1,11,TRBJ2-1,ASTTGVENEQF
TRBV5-1,11,TRBJ1-1,ATQRGAGTEAF
TRBV9,12,TRBJ2-3,ASSVATAGDTQY
TRBV20-1,10,TRBJ2-3,SAEAGTDTQY
TRBV11-3,13,TRBJ2-1,ASGDSRSSYNEQF
TRBV30,13,TRBJ2-1,AWPTSGTYKVEQF
TRBV27,11,TRBJ2-5,ASSLDPLGTQY
TRBV7-8,12,TRBJ2-1,ASSQARVYNEQF
TRBV7-2,13,TRBJ2-1,ASSRVAGSYNEQF
TRBV7-2,13,TRBJ2-2,ASSIKSLGTGELF
TRBV29-1,13,TRBJ2-3,SVEKAGGRADTQY
TRBV5-4,11,TRBJ2-1,ASTQEWDNEQF
TRBV5-6,13,TRBJ2-3,ASGIQGISTDTQY
TRBV21-1,12,TRBJ1-5,ASPGQSSNQPQH
TRBV5-1,14,TRBJ2-1,ASSLGLAGAINEQF
TRBV15,12,TRBJ2-1,ATSSGQGYSEQF
TRBV5-1,14,TRBJ1-4,ASSELPRPTNEKLF
TRBV6-5,13,TRBJ1-1,ASSNLGQGYTEAF
TRBV19,13,TRBJ1-3,ASSISYSPGNTIY
TRBV29-1,9,TRBJ2-1,SVLGVNEQF
TRBV12-3/TRBV12-4,9,TRBJ1-4,ASRGYEKLF
TRBV7-9,14,TRBJ2-1,ASSPKGGKPGNEQF
TRBV6-1,12,TRBJ1-5,ATQGEGSNQPQH